This TCR beta chain comes out of a study of T cell repertoires in cytomegalovirus infection. Whole-study context: CMV epitopes, recently identified HLA-C-restricted and well-studied HLA-B-restricted, were used. Public TCR beta signatures indicated both CMV infection and matching HLA type.

This clonotype has ten or more counts. What it binds is unknown. The germline V and J ends were trimmed by 8 bases and 0 bases, with 10 bases remaining between them. This CDR3 region has 14 residues. Germline CDR1 is SEHNR and CDR2 is FQNEAQ (reference sequence). MiXCR, applied by TCRdb to the reads, yields one record per CDR3 protein. The data show roughly 800,000 distinct CDR3 sequences, with about 27% seen just once and less than 15% held by the top ten. This clonotype originated in a human donor in good health (CMV status not recorded). Some clones in this sample may be carry-over from other donors' samples. Source: cultured CD8+ T cells from PBMCs, taken from culture after CMV antigen stimulation. The rearrangement joins TRBV7-9 to TRBJ1-4, with D unresolved. CDR3: CASGVFATNEKLFF. CDR3 in DNA: TGTGCCAGCGGGGTTTTTGCAACTAATGAAAAACTGTTTTTT.